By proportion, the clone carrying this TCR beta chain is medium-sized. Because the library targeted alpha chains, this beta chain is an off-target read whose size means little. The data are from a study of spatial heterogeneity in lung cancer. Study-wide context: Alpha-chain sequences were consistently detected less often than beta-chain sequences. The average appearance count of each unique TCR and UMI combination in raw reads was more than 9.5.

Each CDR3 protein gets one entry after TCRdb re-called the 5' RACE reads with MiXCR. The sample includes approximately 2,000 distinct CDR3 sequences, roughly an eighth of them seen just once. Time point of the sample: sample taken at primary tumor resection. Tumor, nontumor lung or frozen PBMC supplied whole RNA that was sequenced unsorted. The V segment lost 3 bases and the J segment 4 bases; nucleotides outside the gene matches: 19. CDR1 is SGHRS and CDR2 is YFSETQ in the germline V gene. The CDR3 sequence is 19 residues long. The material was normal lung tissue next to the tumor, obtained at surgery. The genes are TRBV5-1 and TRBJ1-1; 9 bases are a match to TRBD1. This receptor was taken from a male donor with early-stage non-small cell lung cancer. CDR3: CASSSWGVPGQGLGTEAFF. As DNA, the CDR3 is TGCGCCAGCAGCTCGTGGGGGGTCCCGGGACAGGGATTGGGCACTGAAGCTTTCTTT.